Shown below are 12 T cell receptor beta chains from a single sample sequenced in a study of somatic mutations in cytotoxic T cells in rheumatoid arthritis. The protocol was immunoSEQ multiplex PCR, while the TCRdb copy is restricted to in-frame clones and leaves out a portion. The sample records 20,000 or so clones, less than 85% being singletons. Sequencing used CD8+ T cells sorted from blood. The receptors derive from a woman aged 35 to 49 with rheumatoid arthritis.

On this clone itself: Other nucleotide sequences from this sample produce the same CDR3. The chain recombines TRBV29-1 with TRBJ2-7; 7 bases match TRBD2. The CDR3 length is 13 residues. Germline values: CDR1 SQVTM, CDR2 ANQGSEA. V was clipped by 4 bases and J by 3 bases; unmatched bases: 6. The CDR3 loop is CSVGNGEGYEQYF. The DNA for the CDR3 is TGCAGCGTTGGCAACGGGGAGGGCTACGAGCAGTACTTC.

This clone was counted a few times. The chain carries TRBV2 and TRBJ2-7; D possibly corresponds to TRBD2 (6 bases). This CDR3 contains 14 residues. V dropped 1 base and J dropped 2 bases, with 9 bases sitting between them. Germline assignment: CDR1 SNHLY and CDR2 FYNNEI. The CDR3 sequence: CASSEGGVTYEQYF. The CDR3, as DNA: TGTGCCAGCAGTGAAGGGGGGGTAACCTACGAGCAGTACTTC.

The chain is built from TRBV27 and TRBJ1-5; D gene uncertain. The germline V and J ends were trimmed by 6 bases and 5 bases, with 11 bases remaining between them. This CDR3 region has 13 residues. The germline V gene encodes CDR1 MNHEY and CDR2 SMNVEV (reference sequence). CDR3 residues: CASRSQTYQPQHF. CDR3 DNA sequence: TGTGCCAGCAGATCACAGACGTATCAGCCCCAGCATTTT.

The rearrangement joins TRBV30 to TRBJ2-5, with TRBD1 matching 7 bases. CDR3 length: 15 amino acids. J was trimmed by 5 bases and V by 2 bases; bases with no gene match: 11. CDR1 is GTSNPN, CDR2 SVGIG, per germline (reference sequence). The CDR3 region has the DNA TGTGCCTGGAGTCTTCGGGACAGCCACAAGGAGACCCAGTACTTC. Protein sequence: CAWSLRDSHKETQYF.

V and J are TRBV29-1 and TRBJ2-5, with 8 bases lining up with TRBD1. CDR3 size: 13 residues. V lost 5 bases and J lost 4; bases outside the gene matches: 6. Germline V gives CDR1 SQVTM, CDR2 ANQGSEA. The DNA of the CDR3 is TGCAGCGTTTTCGGACAGGGAAGAGAGACCCAGTACTTC. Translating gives CSVFGQGRETQYF.

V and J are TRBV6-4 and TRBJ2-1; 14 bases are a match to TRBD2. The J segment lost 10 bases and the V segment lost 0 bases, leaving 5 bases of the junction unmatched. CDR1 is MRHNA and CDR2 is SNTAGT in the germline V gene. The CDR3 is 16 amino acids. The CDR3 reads CASSDSGLAGVGEQFF. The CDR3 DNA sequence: TGTGCCAGCAGTGACTCGGGACTAGCGGGAGTAGGAGAGCAGTTCTTC.

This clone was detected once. CDR3 nucleotides: TGTGCCAGCAGCTTCCATGCGGGGAACACCGGGGAGCTGTTTTTT. Encoded protein: CASSFHAGNTGELFF. The chain recombines TRBV5-4 with TRBJ2-2; D may be TRBD2 (5 bases). The CDR3 extends over 15 amino acids. The germline V gene encodes CDR1 SGHNT and CDR2 YYREEE (reference sequence). The germline V and J ends were trimmed by 2 bases and 1 base, with 9 bases remaining between them.

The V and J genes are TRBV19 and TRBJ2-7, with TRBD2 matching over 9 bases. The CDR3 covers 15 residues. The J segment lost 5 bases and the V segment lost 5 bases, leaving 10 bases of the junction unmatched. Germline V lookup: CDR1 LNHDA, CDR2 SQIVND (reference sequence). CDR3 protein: CASSGLEGLAHEQYF. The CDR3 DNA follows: TGTGCCAGTAGTGGGCTGGAGGGACTAGCCCACGAGCAGTACTTC.

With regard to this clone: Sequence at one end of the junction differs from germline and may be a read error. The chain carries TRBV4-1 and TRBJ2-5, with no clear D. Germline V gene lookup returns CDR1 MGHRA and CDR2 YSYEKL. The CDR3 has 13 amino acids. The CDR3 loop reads CASSHQSGETQYF. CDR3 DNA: TGTGCCAGCAGCCATCAATCGGGAGAGACCCAGTACTTC.

The CDR3 reads CASSPGGSGEQYF. For the CDR3, the DNA is TGTGCCAGCAGCCCAGGGGGCTCCGGCGAGCAGTACTTC. This sequence joins TRBV14 and TRBJ2-7; TRBD1 agrees at 8 bases. The V gene end was trimmed by 4 bases and the J gene end by 6 bases; junction bases not matched to a gene: 5. Germline CDR1 and CDR2: SGHDN and FVKESK. CDR3 length: 13 residues.

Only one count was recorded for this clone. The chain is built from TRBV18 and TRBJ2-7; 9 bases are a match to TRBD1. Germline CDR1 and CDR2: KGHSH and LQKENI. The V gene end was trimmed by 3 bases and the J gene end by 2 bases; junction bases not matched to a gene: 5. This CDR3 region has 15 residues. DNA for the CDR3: TGTGCCAGCTCACCGGGACAGGGAACTACCTACGAGCAGTACTTC. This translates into CASSPGQGTTYEQYF.

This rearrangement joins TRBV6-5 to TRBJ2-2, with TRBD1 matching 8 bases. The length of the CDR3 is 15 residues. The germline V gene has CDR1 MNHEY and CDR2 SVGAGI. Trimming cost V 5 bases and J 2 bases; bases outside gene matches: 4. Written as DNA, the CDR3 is TGTGCCAGCAGTCCGACAGGGGTAAACACCGGGGAGCTGTTTTTT. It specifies CASSPTGVNTGELFF.